Listed below are T cell receptor beta chains from one sample, sequenced in a study of tumor and adjacent non-tumor tissue in lung cancer. TCRdb called the multiplex PCR reads again in MiXCR, with one record for every CDR3 protein. The sample yields under 95,000 distinct CDR3 sequences, approximately 70% seen once. The material sequenced was lung tumor tissue. The receptors stem from a man in his fifties or sixties with non-small cell lung cancer. Each CDR3 is given with its conserved first and last residue. A D gene is named only where the DNA matches it firmly. Part of the rows lack a size; the others show once, few, many or a class for expanded clones.

clone_size,v_call,d_call,j_call,cdr3_nt,cdr3_aa
-,TRBV18,TRBD1,TRBJ2-5,TGTGCCAACTCACCGACGTTAGGACAGGGAGAGACCCAGTACTTC,CANSPTLGQGETQYF
-,TRBV5-5,-,TRBJ2-2,TGTGCCAGCATCTTGGTAGGGTACGGAGAGCTGTTTTTT,CASILVGYGELFF
-,TRBV10-3,-,TRBJ1-1,TGTGCCATCAGGCCTAATACGAGCACTGAAGCTTTCTTT,CAIRPNTSTEAFF
-,TRBV5-5,-,TRBJ2-2,TGTGCCAGCAGCTCGGCCGACTCAGTGGGGCTGTTTTTT,CASSSADSVGLFF
-,TRBV11-2,TRBD2,TRBJ2-1,TGTGCCAGCAGCACCACTAGCGGGAGGTCCCGATCTGCTTATGAGCAGCTCTTC,CASSTTSGRSRSAYEQLF
-,TRBV11-3,-,TRBJ2-6,TGTGCGAGCAGCCAACAGGGCTCTGGGGCCAACGACCTGACTTTC,CASSQQGSGANDLTF
-,TRBV28,-,TRBJ1-6,TGTGCCAGCAGTCCAATGGGAGGCTCGGTAACATCACCCCTCCACTTT,CASSPMGGSVTSPLHF
once,TRBV11-3,-,TRBJ2-3,TGTGCCAACAGCTTAGTCGGCTACACGGATATGCAGTATTTT,CANSLVGYTDMQYF
few,TRBV28,-,TRBJ1-6,TGTGCCAGCAGTTGGGGGTTAAACCCTGCTTTGTCACCCCTCCACTTT,CASSWGLNPALSPLHF
-,TRBV4-2,-,TRBJ2-6,TGTGCCAGCAGCCAAGTCGGGGGAGGAAGCTTAGGGGCCAACGTCCTGACTTTC,CASSQVGGGSLGANVLTF
-,TRBV20-1,-,TRBJ2-7,TGCAGAGCTAGGTATACAGGGAGGTGGGAGCAGTACTTC,CRARYTGRWEQYF
-,TRBV20-1,-,TRBJ2-3,TGCAGTGCTAGAGATGCCCTGTCCCCAGATACGCAGTATTTT,CSARDALSPDTQYF
-,TRBV29-1,TRBD2,TRBJ2-7,TGCAGCGTCATAACTAGCGCAGCCGAGCAGTACTTC,CSVITSAAEQYF
-,TRBV6-5,TRBD1,TRBJ1-1,TGTGCCAGCAGTTACATGGCCCAGAGTCAGGGACAGGCTTCCTTT,CASSYMAQSQGQASF
-,TRBV11-3,-,TRBJ2-7,TGTGCCACTGGACAGCTCCTCTTCTACGAGCAGTACTTC,CATGQLLFYEQYF
-,TRBV11-2,TRBD2,TRBJ2-1,TGTGCTAGCAGCTCCGTCGGCGGGAGGGCGAGTGAGCATTTCTTC,CASSSVGGRASEHFF
many,TRBV6-2/TRBV6-3,TRBD2,TRBJ2-1,TGTGCCAGCAGTTCTTTCCTAGCGGGAGGGTGGTCCTACAATGAGCAGTTCTTC,CASSSFLAGGWSYNEQFF
-,TRBV12-3/TRBV12-4,-,TRBJ2-4,TGTGCCAACAGTCCACTCGGGATATGGGAAGGCATTCAGTACTTC,CANSPLGIWEGIQYF
-,TRBV4-1,-,TRBJ1-1,TGCGCCAGCAGCATCCGCGGGGACACTGAGGCTTTCTTT,CASSIRGDTEAFF
-,TRBV9,-,TRBJ2-1,-,CASSVGGGSSYNEQF
many,TRBV29-1,TRBD2,TRBJ2-7,TGCAGCGTTGAGGGGGGGGGGAGAGAGCAGTACTTC,CSVEGGGREQYF
-,TRBV6-1,TRBD2,TRBJ2-3,TGTGCCAGCTGGGCTAGCGGGAGGTCAGATACGCAGTATTTT,CASWASGRSDTQYF
-,TRBV20-1,-,TRBJ1-5,TGCAGTACTAGAGGCCGGCAGCCTGATCAGCCCCAGCATTTT,CSTRGRQPDQPQHF
-,TRBV28,-,TRBJ2-7,TGTGCCATCCGTCCTCCCAGTGCCGCCTACGAGCAGTACTTC,CAIRPPSAAYEQYF
-,TRBV20-1,TRBD2,TRBJ2-1,TGCAGTGCCCGCTCGGCGCGGGGGGGCCACCATGAGCTGTTCTTC,CSARSARGGHHELFF
many,TRBV28,TRBD2,TRBJ2-3,TGTGCCAGCAGTTCCGGGGGGGGCCACACAGATACGCAGTATTTT,CASSSGGGHTDTQYF
-,TRBV5-1,TRBD2,TRBJ2-1,TGCGCCAGCAGCTCCGGGGGGGGGTATGAGCAGTTCTTC,CASSSGGGYEQFF
-,TRBV5-1,TRBD2,TRBJ2-3,TGCGCCAGCAGCTTGGAGGAGACAGGGCGGTTTGAAGCGGGGGGGACGACTAGCACAGATACGCAGTATTTT,CASSLEETGRFEAGGTTSTDTQYF
-,TRBV6-5,TRBD1,TRBJ2-5,TGCGCCAACAGTGAACAGGGGGCTGAGGAGACCCATTACTTC,CANSEQGAEETHYF